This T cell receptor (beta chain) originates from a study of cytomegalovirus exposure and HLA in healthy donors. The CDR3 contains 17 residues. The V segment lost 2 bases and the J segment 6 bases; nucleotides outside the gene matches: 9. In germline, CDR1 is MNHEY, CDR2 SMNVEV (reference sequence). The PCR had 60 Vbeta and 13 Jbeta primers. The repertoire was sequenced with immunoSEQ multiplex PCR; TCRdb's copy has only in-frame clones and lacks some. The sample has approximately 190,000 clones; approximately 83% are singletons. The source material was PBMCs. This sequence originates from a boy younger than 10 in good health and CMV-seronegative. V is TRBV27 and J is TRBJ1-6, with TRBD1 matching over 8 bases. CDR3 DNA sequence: TGTGCCAGCAGTTTAGCCGGTGGGACAGGACCTAATTCACCCCTCCACTTT. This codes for CASSLAGGTGPNSPLHF.